A single T cell receptor (beta chain) is shown here with its context. The CDR3 runs to 16 residues. Germline V lookup: CDR1 SGHTA, CDR2 FQGTGA. Trimming shortened V by 5 bases and J by 3 bases, and 17 bases separated the two germline ends. Source study methods: Reference gene primer amplification gave nucleated cell count estimates. Some clones are missing from TCRdb's copy, which holds only in-frame ones; the method was immunoSEQ multiplex PCR. From that table come the V and J calls and clone size; the DNA was used to work out D and trimming. The sample includes around 120,000 clones, about 86% of them seen just once. The data originate from a study of blood T cell repertoires in COVID-19. Across the study: From the United States, Italy and Spain came samples of acute and convalescent COVID-19. PBMCs, B-cell-depleted T cells, or T cells were the source of the cDNA or gDNA that made up the material.

The specimen was peripheral blood. The clonotype comes from a woman aged 50 to 65 with active or convalescent COVID-19. V and J are TRBV7-3 and TRBJ2-1, with a weak D call TRBD2 (7 bases). The CDR3 reads CASSRTGGGFYNEQFF. CDR3 in DNA: TGTGCCAGCAGCCGGACGGGGGGCGGTTTCTACAATGAGCAGTTCTTC.